This is a list of T cell receptor beta chains from one sample in a study of Ad26.COV2.S vaccination and SARS-CoV-2 variants. The repertoire was sequenced with immunoSEQ multiplex PCR; TCRdb's copy has only in-frame clones and lacks some. Here the sample spans about 350,000 clones, around 88% being singletons. Sequenced material: peripheral blood, taken in a trial of Ad26.COV2.S vaccine versus placebo. The receptor source for this set is a person between 18 and 60 years old who received the Ad26.COV2.S COVID-19 vaccine or a placebo. The conserved cysteine and the conserved F or W are not part of the CDR3 here. Only part of the rows carry a size: once, few, many, or a class if the clone is expanded.

TRBV5-1 - ASSVTSYFGEQY
TRBV7-2 - ASSLSSSAGGNNEQF
TRBV5-1 - ASSPSGTGHQPQH
TRBV29-1 few SVKDRTNTGELF
TRBV3-1/TRBV3-2 once ASSQGDLGTEAF
TRBV5-1 - ASSPPGGEEKLF
TRBV19 - ASSMGGDNEQF
TRBV10-3 - AISSREMGTEAF
TRBV19 - ASSKALDRTYEQY
TRBV7-9 few ASSLVLIRDSVFYGYT
TRBV5-4 - AYYGRRGHTGELF
TRBV28 - ASRTNRLRMYGYT
TRBV4-1 - ASSQDRSGAVTDTQY
TRBV7-6 - ASSLAGGSEQY
TRBV2 - ASSEGAGRRGYT
TRBV7-6 - ASSLEGGSPLH
TRBV18 - ASSPSGTRSSGNTIY
TRBV5-1 few ASSLAGGPNHGYT
TRBV11-1 - ASSLEDISYHNEQF
TRBV24-1 - ATSDPRGNQPQH
TRBV10-2 few ASSEGAYTQY
TRBV3-1/TRBV3-2 - ASSQGSAAPETQY
TRBV7-2 - ASSLFQTTNEKLF
TRBV18 - ASSEAGAWRETQY
TRBV15 - ATSRDWGYFGGYT
TRBV6-6 - ASRPGGNTEAF